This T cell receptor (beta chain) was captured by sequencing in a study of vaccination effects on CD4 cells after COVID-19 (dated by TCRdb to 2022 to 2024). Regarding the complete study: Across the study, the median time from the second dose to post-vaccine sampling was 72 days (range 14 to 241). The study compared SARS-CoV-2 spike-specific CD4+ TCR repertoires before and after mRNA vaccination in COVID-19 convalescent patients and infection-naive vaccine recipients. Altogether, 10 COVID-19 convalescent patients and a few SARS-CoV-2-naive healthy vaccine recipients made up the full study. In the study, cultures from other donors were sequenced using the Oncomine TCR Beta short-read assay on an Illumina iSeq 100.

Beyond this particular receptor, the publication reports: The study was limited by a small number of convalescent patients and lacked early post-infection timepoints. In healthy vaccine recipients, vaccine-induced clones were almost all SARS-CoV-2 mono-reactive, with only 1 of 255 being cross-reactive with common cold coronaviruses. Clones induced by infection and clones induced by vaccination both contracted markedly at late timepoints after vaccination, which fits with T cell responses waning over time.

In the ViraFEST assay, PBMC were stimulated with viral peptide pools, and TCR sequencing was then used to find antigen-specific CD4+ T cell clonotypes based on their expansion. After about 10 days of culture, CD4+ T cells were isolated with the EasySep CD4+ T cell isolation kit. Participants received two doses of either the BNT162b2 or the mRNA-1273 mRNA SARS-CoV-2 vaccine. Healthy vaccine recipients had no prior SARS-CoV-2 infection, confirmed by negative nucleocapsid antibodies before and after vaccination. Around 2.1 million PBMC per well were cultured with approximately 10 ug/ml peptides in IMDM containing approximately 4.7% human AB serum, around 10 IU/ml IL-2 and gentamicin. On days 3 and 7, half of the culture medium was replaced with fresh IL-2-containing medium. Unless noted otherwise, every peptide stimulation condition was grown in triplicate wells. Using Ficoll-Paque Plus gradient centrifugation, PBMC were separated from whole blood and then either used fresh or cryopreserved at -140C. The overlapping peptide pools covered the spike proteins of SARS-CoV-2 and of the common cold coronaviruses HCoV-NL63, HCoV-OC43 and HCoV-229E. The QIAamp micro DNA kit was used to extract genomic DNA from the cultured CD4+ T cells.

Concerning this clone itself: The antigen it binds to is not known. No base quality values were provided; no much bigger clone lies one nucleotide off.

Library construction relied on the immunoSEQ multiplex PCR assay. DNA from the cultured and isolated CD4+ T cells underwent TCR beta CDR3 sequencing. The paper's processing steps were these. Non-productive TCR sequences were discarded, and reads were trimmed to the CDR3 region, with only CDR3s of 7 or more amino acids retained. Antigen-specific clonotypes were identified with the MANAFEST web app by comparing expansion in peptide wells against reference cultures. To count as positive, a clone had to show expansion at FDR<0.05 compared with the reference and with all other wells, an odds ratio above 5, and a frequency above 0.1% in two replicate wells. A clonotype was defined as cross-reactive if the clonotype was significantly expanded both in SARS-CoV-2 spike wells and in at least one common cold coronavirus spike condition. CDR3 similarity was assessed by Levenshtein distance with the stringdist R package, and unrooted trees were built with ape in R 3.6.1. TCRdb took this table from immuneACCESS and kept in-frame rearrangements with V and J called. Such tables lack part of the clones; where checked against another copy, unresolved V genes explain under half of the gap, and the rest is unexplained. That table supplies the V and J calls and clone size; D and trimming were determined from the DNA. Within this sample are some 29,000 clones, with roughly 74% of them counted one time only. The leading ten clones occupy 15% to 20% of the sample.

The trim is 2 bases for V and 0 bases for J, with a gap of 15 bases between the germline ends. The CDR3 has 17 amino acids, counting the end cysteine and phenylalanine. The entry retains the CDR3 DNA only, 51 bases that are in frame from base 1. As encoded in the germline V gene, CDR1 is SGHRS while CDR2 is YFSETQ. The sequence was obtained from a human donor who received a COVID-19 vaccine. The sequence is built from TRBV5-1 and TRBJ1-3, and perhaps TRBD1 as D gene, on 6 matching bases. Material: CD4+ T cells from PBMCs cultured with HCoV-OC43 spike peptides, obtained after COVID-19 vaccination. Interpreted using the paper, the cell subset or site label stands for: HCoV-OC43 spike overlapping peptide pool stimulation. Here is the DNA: TGCGCCAGCAGCTTTGGCGGCAGGGGAGACTCTGGAAACACCATATATTTT. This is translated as CASSFGGRGDSGNTIYF.